This record covers a single TCR beta chain. This table comes from immunoSEQ multiplex PCR, and its TCRdb copy is limited to in-frame clones, with some not included. Seen here are tens of thousands of clones, about 91% observed once, and the top ten hold roughly 13%. This specimen belongs to a study of blood T cell repertoires in COVID-19. Study background: The study drew acute and convalescent COVID-19 samples from the United States, Italy and Spain.

Trimming removed 4 bases from V and 4 bases from J; junction bases left unmatched: 17. The germline V gene has CDR1 MDHEN and CDR2 SYDVKM. The CDR3 loop spans 18 amino acids. The sequence came from a human donor with active COVID-19. The donor label of this sample is uncertain. The chain is built from TRBV28 and TRBJ1-1; 8 nucleotides line up with TRBD1. The sequenced sample was peripheral blood. CDR3 DNA: TGTGCCAGCAGTTCACAGAGGTTGGACAGGGTAAAGGGCACTGAAGCTTTCTTT. Its translation: CASSSQRLDRVKGTEAFF.